The entry that follows covers one TCR beta chain sequence. This sample is drawn from a study of blood T cell repertoires in COVID-19. All enrollees were roughly 18 to 100 years old and from approximately 25 US areas. Two consecutive negative NP/OP PCR tests, clearance, or resolved symptoms defined Cohort 3 recovery. Clones were read by immunoSEQ multiplex PCR, and TCRdb kept only the in-frame ones, dropping some. The sample consists of some 300,000 clones, around nine tenths of them appearing once. Germline V gene data show CDR1 as KGHDR and CDR2 as SFDVKD. The ends lost 4 bases at V and 8 bases at J; junction bases unmatched: 5. The CDR3 consists of 14 residues.

The sequenced sample consisted of PBMCs or T cells enriched from blood (not recorded which). The source is a woman under 40 who had recovered from COVID-19. The rearrangement links TRBV24-1 to TRBJ2-1; 9 nucleotides agree with TRBD2. The CDR3 nucleotides are TGTGCCACCAGTGAGGCCGGGACTAGCTATGAGCAGTTCTTC. Amino acids: CATSEAGTSYEQFF.